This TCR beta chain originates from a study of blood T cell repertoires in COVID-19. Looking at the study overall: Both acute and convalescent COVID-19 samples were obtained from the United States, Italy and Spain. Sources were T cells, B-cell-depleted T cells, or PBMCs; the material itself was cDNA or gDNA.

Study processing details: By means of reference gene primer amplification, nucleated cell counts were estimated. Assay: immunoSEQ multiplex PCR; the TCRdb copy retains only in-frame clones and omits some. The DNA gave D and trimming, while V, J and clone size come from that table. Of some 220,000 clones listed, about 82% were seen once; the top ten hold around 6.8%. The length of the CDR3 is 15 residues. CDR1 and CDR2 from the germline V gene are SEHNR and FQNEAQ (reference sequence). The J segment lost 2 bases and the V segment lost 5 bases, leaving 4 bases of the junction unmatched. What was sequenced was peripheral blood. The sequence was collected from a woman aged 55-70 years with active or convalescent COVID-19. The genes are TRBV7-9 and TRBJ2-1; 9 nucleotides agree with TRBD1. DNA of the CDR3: TGTGCCAGCAGCCATAGGGACAGGGCCTACAATGAGCAGTTCTTC. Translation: CASSHRDRAYNEQFF.